This record looks at one T cell receptor beta chain sequence and its context. The sample originates from a study of OX40 agonist ivuxolimab in advanced cancers. The V end was cut by 2 bases, the J end by 7 bases, with 14 bases between. Germline V gene data show CDR1 as MDHEN and CDR2 as SYDVKM. The CDR3 consists of 14 residues. Sequencing was performed with immunoSEQ multiplex PCR; in TCRdb, only in-frame clones are kept and a portion is missing. Among 100,000 or so clones listed, approximately 94% were seen once. The chain has TRBV28 and TRBJ1-2, with D perhaps TRBD1 (6 bases). The material sequenced was CD4+ or CD8+ T cells sorted from blood, taken in a trial of the OX40 agonist ivuxolimab. The receptor comes from an adult with an advanced solid tumor such as melanoma, head and neck, liver or kidney cancer. The CDR3 sequence is CASSLGSEGVGYTF. The CDR3 coding sequence is TGTGCCAGCAGTTTAGGTTCGGAGGGGGTTGGCTACACCTTC.